The clone carrying this T cell receptor beta chain was counted ten times or more. This CDR3 comprises 15 residues. Per the germline V gene, CDR1 is SGHRS and CDR2 is YFSETQ. Trimming left V 0 bases short and J 1 base short, with 10 bases between. The sample is drawn from a study of T-cell reconstitution after alpha-beta-depleted transplantation in children. Unique molecular identifiers were incorporated into the prepared TCRbeta library. TCRdb reprocessed the PCR reads via MiXCR and lists one record per CDR3 protein. This table holds approximately 640,000 distinct CDR3 sequences, roughly 17% found once.

The chain uses TRBV5-1 and TRBJ1-1, with a possible D match to TRBD1 (6 bases). The starting material was PBMCs from the stem cell graft donor, obtained from the stem cell graft. This TCR came from a human donor who donated a stem cell graft to a child with acute myeloid leukemia. The CDR3 loop reads CASSLVQGSNTEAFF. CDR3 coding DNA: TGCGCCAGCAGCTTGGTACAGGGATCGAACACTGAAGCTTTCTTT.